These 26 T cell receptor beta chains share one sample of origin, sequenced in a study of T cell responses to AZD1222 COVID-19 vaccine. TCRdb's copy holds only in-frame clones and misses some; the assay was immunoSEQ multiplex PCR. The table lists around 140,000 clones, 85% to 95% of them singletons. Material: peripheral blood, obtained on day 0 of AZD1222 vaccination. The receptors shown here come from an adult in good health.

The chain uses TRBV5-6 and TRBJ1-6; D unclear. CDR3 length: 14 residues. Trimming cost V 3 bases and J 7 bases, with 11 bases left between them. Germline CDR1 is SGHDT and CDR2 is YYEEEE. Here the CDR3 DNA reads TGTGCCAGCAGCTGGGCCCTCGCAAATTCACCCCTCCACTTT. It is translated as CASSWALANSPLHF.

This clone was detected only once. The J gene is TRBJ2-7, the V gene TRBV5-1, with 8 nucleotides matching TRBD2. Looked up from germline, CDR1 is SGHRS and CDR2 is YFSETQ. The CDR3 has 19 amino acids. Losses at the gene ends were 0 bases for V and 0 bases for J; bases not matched to a gene: 14. The CDR3 is CASSLDHVGREAVSYEQYF. The CDR3 DNA is TGCGCCAGCAGCTTGGACCATGTCGGGCGGGAGGCCGTCTCCTACGAGCAGTACTTC.

The genes are TRBV15 and TRBJ1-2; tentative D call: TRBD1 (5 bases). Germline V gene data show CDR1 as LNHNV and CDR2 as YYDKDF (reference sequence). The V end was cut by 3 bases, the J end by 4 bases, with 12 bases between. This CDR3 has 14 amino acids. CDR3 coding DNA: TGTGCCACCAGCAGTGCAGGGCAAGGCTATGGCTACACCTTC. Protein product: CATSSAGQGYGYTF.

With regard to this clone: Its ends do not fully match the called genes, so a read error is possible. This chain uses TRBV7-9 with TRBJ1-3; no clear D. The CDR3 spans 12 residues. The germline V gene encodes CDR1 SEHNR and CDR2 FQNEAQ (reference sequence). DNA for the CDR3: TGTGCCAGCAGTCCCTCTGAAAACACCATATATTTT. Translated: CASSPSENTIYF. Full variable domain (rest looked up from reference TRBV7-9 and TRBJ1-3): DTGVSQNPRHKITKRGQNVTFRCDPISEHNRLYWYRQTLGQGPEFLTYFQNEAQLEKSRLLSDRFSAERPKGSFSTLEIQRTEQGDSAMYLCASSPSENTIYFGEGSWLTVV.

The chain couples TRBV27 to TRBJ2-1; D perhaps matches TRBD2 (6 bases). CDR3 size: 14 residues. V was pared by 0 bases and J by 7 bases, with 10 bases between. Germline loops: CDR1 MNHEY, CDR2 SMNVEV (reference sequence). CDR3 region: CASSLSGTQNEQFF. The DNA for the CDR3 is TGTGCCAGCAGTTTATCAGGGACTCAGAATGAGCAGTTCTTC.

J is TRBJ2-4 and V is TRBV9, with 11 positions matching TRBD2. The CDR3 is 16 residues long. Unmatched junction bases numbered 9, after V lost 2 bases and J lost 8 bases. Germline-derived CDR1 and CDR2 are SGDLS and YYNGEE. The CDR3 DNA sequence: TGTGCCAGCAGCGTGGGACTAGCGGTCTCCGAAGACATTCAGTACTTC. Translation: CASSVGLAVSEDIQYF.

The rearrangement uses TRBV7-8 and TRBJ2-5, with a possible D match to TRBD2 (5 bases). The ends were cut back, 3 bases at V and 3 bases at J, with 8 bases in the middle. Germline assignment: CDR1 SGHVS and CDR2 FQNEAQ. The CDR3 consists of 13 residues. CDR3: CASSFSEKETQYF. The CDR3 nucleotides are TGTGCCAGCAGCTTTAGCGAAAAAGAGACCCAGTACTTC.

CDR3 sequence reads: CALTPGLNSPLHF. CDR3 DNA: TGTGCCCTGACACCGGGCCTTAATTCACCCCTCCACTTT. The chain couples TRBV10-3 to TRBJ1-6; D gene ambiguous. The V and J ends lost 11 bases and 6 bases respectively, with 14 bases between them. Germline V gives CDR1 ENHRY, CDR2 SYGVKD. This CDR3 comprises 13 residues.

J is TRBJ2-7 and V is TRBV4-1, with D uncertain. Germline V gene sequence: CDR1 MGHRA, CDR2 YSYEKL. There are 13 residues in the CDR3. The V end was cut by 3 bases, the J end by 4 bases, with 10 bases between. The CDR3 sequence is CASSQAPNYEQYF. CDR3 DNA: TGCGCCAGCAGCCAGGCCCCGAATTACGAGCAGTACTTC.

This clone was picked up one time. The chain joins TRBV5-4 to TRBJ2-1; 10 bases map to TRBD2. Germline V gene sequence: CDR1 SGHNT, CDR2 YYREEE (reference sequence). The CDR3 runs to 19 residues. V lost 5 bases and J lost 1; bases outside the gene matches: 15. The CDR3 bases are TGTGCCAGCAGTCTGGCGAGGCTAGCGGGGGTTCCGTCCTACAATGAGCAGTTCTTC. Protein product: CASSLARLAGVPSYNEQFF.

The rearrangement uses TRBV7-9 and TRBJ2-3; D assignment may be TRBD1 or TRBD2 (5 bases each). Germline lookup yields CDR1 SEHNR and CDR2 FQNEAQ (reference sequence). Deletions cut 8 bases from V and 0 bases from J, with 9 bases between. The CDR3 is made up of 13 amino acids. The DNA of the CDR3 is TGTGCCAGCCGGGACCAGAGCACAGATACGCAGTATTTT. Its translation: CASRDQSTDTQYF.

The gene calls are TRBV6-6 and TRBJ1-2; D gene uncertain. This CDR3 contains 14 residues. Germline loops: CDR1 MNHNY, CDR2 SVGAGI (reference sequence). V gave up 2 bases and J gave up 3 bases, with 10 bases separating them. The CDR3 sequence: CASSYVGGDYGYTF. DNA of the CDR3: TGTGCCAGCAGTTACGTGGGTGGAGACTATGGCTACACCTTC.

The chain carries TRBV19 and TRBJ1-1, with D perhaps matching TRBD1 (5 bases). The germline gives CDR1 LNHDA, CDR2 SQIVND (reference sequence). The germline V and J ends were trimmed by 6 bases and 4 bases, with 9 bases remaining between them. The CDR3 spans 12 residues. The CDR3 DNA reads TGTGCCAGTAGATTGGGGGGCACTGAAGCTTTCTTT. As protein: CASRLGGTEAFF.

This chain links TRBV19 with TRBJ1-5; 8 bases map to TRBD1. V dropped 2 bases and J dropped 5; count of bases not matched to a gene: 5. The CDR3 spans 15 residues. The germline gives CDR1 LNHDA, CDR2 SQIVND (reference sequence). The CDR3 nucleotides are TGTGCCAGTAGTATACCCACAGGGGGGGATCAGCCCCAGCATTTT. It yields the protein CASSIPTGGDQPQHF.

The V and J genes are TRBV5-4 and TRBJ2-3, with D maybe TRBD1 (5 bases). The CDR3 has 15 amino acids. CDR1 SGHNT and CDR2 YYREEE come from the germline V gene (reference sequence). V was cut by 0 bases and J by 3 bases, with 11 bases left in between. The CDR3 protein is CASSLEGYRTDTQYF. DNA of the CDR3: TGTGCCAGCAGCTTGGAGGGGTATAGGACAGATACGCAGTATTTT.

The chain is built from TRBV18 and TRBJ1-3; the D gene is possibly TRBD1 (6 bases). CDR3 length: 16 residues. Per germline, CDR1 KGHSH and CDR2 LQKENI. V shed 3 bases and J shed 0 bases, with 12 bases lying between them. CDR3 sequence reads: CASSPNRAFSGNTIYF. The CDR3 DNA reads TGTGCCAGCTCACCGAACAGGGCCTTCTCTGGAAACACCATATATTTT.

The V call is TRBV7-9, the J call TRBJ2-1; D may be TRBD2 (6 bases). Trimming left V 7 bases short and J 4 bases short, with 17 bases between. Germline V gene lookup returns CDR1 SEHNR and CDR2 FQNEAQ (reference sequence). CDR3 size: 15 residues. The CDR3 protein is CASTPGQRVYNEQFF. CDR3 DNA: TGTGCCAGCACGCCGGGCCAGCGGGTATACAATGAGCAGTTCTTC.

The DNA of the CDR3 is TGTGCCAGCTCCCAGGTCCTCCACTCCTACGAGCAGTACTTC. As protein: CASSQVLHSYEQYF. The chain has TRBV18 and TRBJ2-7; D is unresolved. V lost 6 bases and J 0 bases, leaving 12 bases between the germline ends. This CDR3 region has 14 residues. Germline V gene lookup returns CDR1 KGHSH and CDR2 LQKENI.

This clone appeared once. V gene TRBV21-1 combines with J gene TRBJ1-2. TRBV21-1 has pseudogene status. This CDR3 has 13 residues. The CDR3 DNA reads TGTGCCAGCAGCAAAGGAGGGGGGAATGGCTACACCTTC. This sequence encodes CASSKGGGNGYTF.

In this sample, this clone turned up once. The chain uses TRBV7-2 and TRBJ1-5, with D tentatively TRBD1 (6 bases). Germline lookup yields CDR1 SGHTA and CDR2 FQGNSA. This CDR3 comprises 14 residues. The V end was cut by 2 bases, the J end by 5 bases, with 10 bases between. CDR3 sequence (DNA): TGTGCCAGCAGCTTAAGGCCAGGGGATCAGCCCCAGCATTTT. It codes for CASSLRPGDQPQHF.

The V call is TRBV5-4, the J call TRBJ2-1, with 7 bases identical to TRBD2. The CDR3 loop spans 12 amino acids. CDR1 is SGHNT and CDR2 is YYREEE in the germline V gene (reference sequence). Trimming took 9 bases from V and 7 from J; bases not matched to a gene: 7. The CDR3 DNA reads TGTGCCACCTGGACTAGTTTGAATGAGCAGTTCTTC. Its translation: CATWTSLNEQFF.

The chain recombines TRBV29-1 with TRBJ1-4; TRBD1 is a possible D gene (5 bases). This CDR3 has 13 residues. Germline V lookup: CDR1 SQVTM, CDR2 ANQGSEA. Deletions cut 8 bases from V and 0 bases from J, with 10 bases between. The CDR3 is CSTRDPTNEKLFF. The CDR3 DNA follows: TGCAGCACCCGGGACCCAACTAATGAAAAACTGTTTTTT.

The table lists this clone with a few counts. The chain couples TRBV10-3 to TRBJ1-1; tentative D call: TRBD1 (6 bases). The V and J ends lost 6 bases and 1 base respectively, with 15 bases between them. The CDR3 is 15 residues long. Germline V gene lookup returns CDR1 ENHRY and CDR2 SYGVKD. The CDR3 is CAIRDRADSNTEAFF. DNA for the CDR3: TGTGCCATCAGGGACAGAGCTGACTCGAACACTGAAGCTTTCTTT.

This clone is medium-sized in the sample. The CDR3 loop is CASFPVGGGRDEQFF. DNA of the CDR3: TGTGCCAGCTTCCCCGTCGGAGGGGGCCGCGATGAGCAGTTCTTC. The rearrangement links TRBV7-6 to TRBJ2-1, with D perhaps matching TRBD1 (7 bases). Germline V lookup: CDR1 SGHVS, CDR2 FNYEAQ. The CDR3 extends over 15 amino acids. The V gene lost 8 bases and the J gene lost 8 bases, with 22 bases spanning the gap.

CDR3 residues: CASGLVGAGEKLFF. CDR3 DNA sequence: TGTGCTAGTGGTTTGGTAGGGGCGGGTGAAAAACTGTTTTTT. This chain joins TRBV12-5 and TRBJ1-4; the D gene is possibly TRBD1 (5 bases). With 0 bases removed from V and 7 bases from J, the gap between germline ends came to 9 bases. The CDR3 loop spans 14 amino acids. In germline, CDR1 is LGHNT, CDR2 FRNRAP.

The gene calls are TRBV7-9 and TRBJ2-7; D may be TRBD2 (5 bases). Germline CDR1 reads SEHNR; CDR2 reads FQNEAQ (reference sequence). The CDR3 extends over 13 amino acids. V lost 8 bases and J lost 6, with 17 bases in between. The chain's CDR3 is CASLYMAGGEQYF. CDR3 nucleotides: TGTGCCAGCTTATACATGGCAGGAGGCGAGCAGTACTTC.